The T cell receptor beta chain under discussion was sequenced for a study of cytomegalovirus exposure and HLA in healthy donors. Turning to the study itself: Clustering assigned approximately 78% of the approximately 400 genotyped donors to the Caucasian-associated ancestry cluster.

Germline assignment: CDR1 LNHDA and CDR2 SQIVND (reference sequence). The CDR3 consists of 14 residues. The ends lost 4 bases at V and 7 bases at J; junction bases unmatched: 6. The PCR had 60 Vbeta and 13 Jbeta primers. Assay: immunoSEQ multiplex PCR; the TCRdb copy retains only in-frame clones and omits some. Of about 93,000 clones listed, approximately 80% are singletons. A note on this clone: Its target is unknown.

Regarding the study as a whole: Presence/absence analyses rested on an assumption that sequencing depth was roughly uniform across donors.

These donors, healthy bone marrow donors, were studied. The chain has TRBV19 and TRBJ1-2, with 10 bases matching TRBD1. This sequence was found in a man aged 45-65 years in good health and CMV-seronegative. Material: PBMCs. The CDR3 loop is CASSRDRGSSGYTF. CDR3 DNA sequence: TGTGCCAGTAGTAGGGACAGGGGTTCCTCTGGCTACACCTTC.